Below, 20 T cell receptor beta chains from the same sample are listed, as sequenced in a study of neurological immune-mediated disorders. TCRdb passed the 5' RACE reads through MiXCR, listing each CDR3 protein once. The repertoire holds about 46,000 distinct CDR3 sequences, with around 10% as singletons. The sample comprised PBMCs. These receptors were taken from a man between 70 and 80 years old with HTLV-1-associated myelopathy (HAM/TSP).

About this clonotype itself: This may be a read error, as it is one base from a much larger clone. CDR3 DNA: TGTGCCAGCCGCGGGCGCGGGCAGTCCCAGCATTTT. Its protein is CASRGRGQSQHF. The genes are TRBV6-5 and TRBJ1-5; D gene unclear. Trimming stripped 8 bases from V and 11 bases from J, with 16 bases between. Looked up from germline, CDR1 is MNHEY and CDR2 is SVGAGI. The CDR3 sequence is 12 residues long.

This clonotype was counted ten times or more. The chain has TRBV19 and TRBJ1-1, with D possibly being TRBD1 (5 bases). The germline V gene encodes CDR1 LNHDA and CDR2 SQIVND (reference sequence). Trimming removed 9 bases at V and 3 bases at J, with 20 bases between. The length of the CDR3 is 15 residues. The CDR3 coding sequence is TGTGCCAGCAAAAGGGACCCTGTTGCTGACACTGAAGCTTTCTTT. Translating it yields CASKRDPVADTEAFF.

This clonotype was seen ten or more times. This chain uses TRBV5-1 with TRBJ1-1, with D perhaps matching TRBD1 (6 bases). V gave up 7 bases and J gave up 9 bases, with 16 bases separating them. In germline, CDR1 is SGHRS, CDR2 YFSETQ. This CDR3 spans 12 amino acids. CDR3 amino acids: CASGTRGGQAFF. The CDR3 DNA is TGCGCCAGCGGGACAAGGGGGGGACAAGCTTTCTTT.

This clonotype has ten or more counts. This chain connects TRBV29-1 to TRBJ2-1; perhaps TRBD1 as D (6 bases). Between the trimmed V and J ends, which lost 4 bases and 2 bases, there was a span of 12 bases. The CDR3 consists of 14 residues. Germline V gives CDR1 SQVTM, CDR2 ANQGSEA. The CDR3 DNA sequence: TGCAGCGTTGCCGGGACATCTACCTACAATGAGCAGTTCTTC. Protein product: CSVAGTSTYNEQFF.

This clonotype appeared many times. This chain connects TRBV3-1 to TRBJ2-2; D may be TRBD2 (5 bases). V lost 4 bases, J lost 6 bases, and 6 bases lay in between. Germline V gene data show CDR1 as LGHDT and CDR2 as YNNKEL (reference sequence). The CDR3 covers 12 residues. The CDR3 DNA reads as TGTGCCAGCAGCCGGGAGCCCGGGGAGCTGTTTTTT. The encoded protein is CASSREPGELFF.

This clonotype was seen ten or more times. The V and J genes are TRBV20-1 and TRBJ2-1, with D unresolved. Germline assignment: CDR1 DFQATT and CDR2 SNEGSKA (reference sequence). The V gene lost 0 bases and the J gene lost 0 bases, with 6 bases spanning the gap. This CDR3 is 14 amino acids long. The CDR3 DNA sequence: TGCAGTGCTAGAGATTTAAGCTCCTACAATGAGCAGTTCTTC. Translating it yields CSARDLSSYNEQFF.

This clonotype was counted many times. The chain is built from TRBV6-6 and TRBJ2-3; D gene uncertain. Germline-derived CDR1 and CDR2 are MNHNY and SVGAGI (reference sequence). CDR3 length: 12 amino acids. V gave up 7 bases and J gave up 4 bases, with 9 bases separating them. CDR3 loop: CASKMTADTQYF. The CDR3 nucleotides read TGTGCCAGCAAAATGACCGCAGATACGCAGTATTTT.

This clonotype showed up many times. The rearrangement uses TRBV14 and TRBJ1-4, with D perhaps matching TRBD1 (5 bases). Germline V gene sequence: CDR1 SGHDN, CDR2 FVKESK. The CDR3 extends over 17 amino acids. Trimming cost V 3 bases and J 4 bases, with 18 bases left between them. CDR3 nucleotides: TGTGCCAGCAGCCAGTTAAGTTCCGGGACGGGTAATGAAAAACTGTTTTTT. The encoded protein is CASSQLSSGTGNEKLFF.

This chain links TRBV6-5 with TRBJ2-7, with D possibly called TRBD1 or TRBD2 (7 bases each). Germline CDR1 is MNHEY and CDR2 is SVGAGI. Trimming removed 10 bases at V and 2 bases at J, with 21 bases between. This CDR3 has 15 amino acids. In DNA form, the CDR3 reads TGTGCCACCAGGGGGGGACCAGCGGTGGCCTACGAGCAGTACTTC. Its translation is CATRGGPAVAYEQYF.

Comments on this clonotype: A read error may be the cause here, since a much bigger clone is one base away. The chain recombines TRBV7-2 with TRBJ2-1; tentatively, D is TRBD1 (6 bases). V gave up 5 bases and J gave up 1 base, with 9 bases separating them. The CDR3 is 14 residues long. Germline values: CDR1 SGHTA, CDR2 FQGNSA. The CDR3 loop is CASSQGQSYNEQFF. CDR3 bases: TGTGCCAGCAGCCAAGGACAGTCCTACAATGAGCAGTTCTTC.

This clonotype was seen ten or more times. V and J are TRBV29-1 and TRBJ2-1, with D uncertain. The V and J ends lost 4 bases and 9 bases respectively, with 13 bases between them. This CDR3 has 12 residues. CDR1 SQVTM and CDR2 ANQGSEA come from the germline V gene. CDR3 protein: CSVAPSRGEQFF. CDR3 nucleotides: TGCAGCGTTGCTCCCTCCCGTGGTGAGCAGTTCTTC.

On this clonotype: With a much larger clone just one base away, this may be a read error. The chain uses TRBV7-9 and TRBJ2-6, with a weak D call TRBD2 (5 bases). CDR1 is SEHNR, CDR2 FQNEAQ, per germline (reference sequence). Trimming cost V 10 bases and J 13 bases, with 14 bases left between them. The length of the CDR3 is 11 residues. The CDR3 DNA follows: TGTGCCAACGGGGAACGGGTTGTCCTGACTTTC. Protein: CANGERVVLTF.

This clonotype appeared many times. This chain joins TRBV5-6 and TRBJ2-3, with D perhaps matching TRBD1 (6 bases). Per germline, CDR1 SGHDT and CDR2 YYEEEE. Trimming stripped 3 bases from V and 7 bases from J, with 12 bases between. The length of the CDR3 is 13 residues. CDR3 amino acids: CASSWDTSNTQYF. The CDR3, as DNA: TGTGCCAGCAGCTGGGACACATCAAATACGCAGTATTTT.

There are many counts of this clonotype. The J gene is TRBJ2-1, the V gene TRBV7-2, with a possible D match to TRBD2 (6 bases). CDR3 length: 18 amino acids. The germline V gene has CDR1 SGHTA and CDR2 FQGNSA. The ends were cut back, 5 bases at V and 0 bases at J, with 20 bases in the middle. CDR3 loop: CASSTHITGDSSYNEQFF. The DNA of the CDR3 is TGTGCCAGCAGCACTCACATCACCGGGGACTCCTCCTACAATGAGCAGTTCTTC. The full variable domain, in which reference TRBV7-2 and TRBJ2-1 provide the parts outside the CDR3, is GAGVSQSPSNKVTEKGKDVELRCDPISGHTALYWYRQSLGQGLEFLIYFQGNSAPDKSGLPSDRFSAERTGGSVSTLTIQRTQQEDSAVYLCASSTHITGDSSYNEQFFGPGTRLTVL.

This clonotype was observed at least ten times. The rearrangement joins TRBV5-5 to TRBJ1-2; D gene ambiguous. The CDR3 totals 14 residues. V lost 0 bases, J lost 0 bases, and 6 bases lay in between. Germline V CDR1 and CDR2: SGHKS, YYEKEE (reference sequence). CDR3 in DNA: TGTGCCAGCAGCTTGGGGGCCTCTAACTATGGCTACACCTTC. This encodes CASSLGASNYGYTF. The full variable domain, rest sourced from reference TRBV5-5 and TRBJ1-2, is DAGVTQSPTHLIKTRGQQVTLRCSPISGHKSVSWYQQVLGQGPQFIFQYYEKEERGRGNFPDRFSARQFPNYSSELNVNALLLGDSALYLCASSLGASNYGYTFGSGTRLTVV.

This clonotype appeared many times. The CDR3 loop reads CASSLVREGAYNEQFF. In DNA, the CDR3 is TGTGCCAGCAGCTTAGTGCGGGAGGGGGCCTACAATGAGCAGTTCTTC. The V gene is TRBV7-9, the J gene TRBJ2-1, with 9 bases that match TRBD2. CDR1 is SEHNR and CDR2 is FQNEAQ in the germline V gene (reference sequence). The J segment lost 2 bases and the V segment lost 1 base, leaving 3 bases of the junction unmatched. The length of the CDR3 is 16 residues.

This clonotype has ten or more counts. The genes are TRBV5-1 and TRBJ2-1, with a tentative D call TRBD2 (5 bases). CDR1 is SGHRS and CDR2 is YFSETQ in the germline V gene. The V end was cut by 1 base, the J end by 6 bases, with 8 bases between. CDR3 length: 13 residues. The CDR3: CASSLREGNEQFF. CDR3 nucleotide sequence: TGCGCCAGCAGCTTGCGAGAGGGCAATGAGCAGTTCTTC.

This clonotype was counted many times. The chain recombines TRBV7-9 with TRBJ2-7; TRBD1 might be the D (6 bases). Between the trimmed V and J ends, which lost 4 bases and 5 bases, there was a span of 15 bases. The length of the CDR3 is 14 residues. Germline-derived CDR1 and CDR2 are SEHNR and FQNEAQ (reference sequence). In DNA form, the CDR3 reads TGTGCCAGCAGCTCCCCGACCAACAGGGACGAGCAGTACTTC. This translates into CASSSPTNRDEQYF.

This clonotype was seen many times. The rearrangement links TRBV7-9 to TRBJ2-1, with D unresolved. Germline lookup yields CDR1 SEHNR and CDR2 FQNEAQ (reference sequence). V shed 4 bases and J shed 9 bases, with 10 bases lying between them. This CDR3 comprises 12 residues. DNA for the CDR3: TGTGCCAGCAGCTCGGCGCAGAGTGAGCAGTTCTTC. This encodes CASSSAQSEQFF.

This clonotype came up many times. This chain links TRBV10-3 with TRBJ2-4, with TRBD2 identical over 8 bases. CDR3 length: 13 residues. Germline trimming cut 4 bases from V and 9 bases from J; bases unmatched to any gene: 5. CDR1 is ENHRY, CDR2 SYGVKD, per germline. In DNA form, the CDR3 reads TGTGCCATCAGTGTTTCGGGGGGGGGCATTCAGTACTTC. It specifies CAISVSGGGIQYF.